Included here is one T cell receptor beta chain sequence, with context. Its antigen is unknown. No clone much larger than this one lies a single base away; base qualities are absent. This specimen comes from a study of T cell clones after liver transplantation (dated by TCRdb to about 2019). For the study in its entirety: Samples were obtained from ITN030ST, a randomized trial in which withdrawal of immunosuppression was attempted within 2 years of liver transplantation. Donor-reactive T cell clones were identified by TCRbeta sequencing after a pre-transplant mixed lymphocyte reaction and then tracked in post-transplant blood. Third party-reactive TCRbeta sequences were also identified from pre-transplant MLRs to serve as an antigen-independent comparator for donor-reactive sequences. Three of the eight recipients were HCV-positive; the others were transplanted for non-autoimmune, non-viral indications. Subjects received no induction therapy and standard immunosuppression until randomization at 12-24 months post-transplant. Tolerance was defined as complete withdrawal of immunosuppression for at least one year without a rise in liver enzymes beyond twice the upper limit of normal. Blood samples were collected pre-transplant, pre-randomization before withdrawal, and post-randomization after either complete withdrawal or failed withdrawal. Of the 8 liver transplant recipients making up the studied cohort, 3 were classified as tolerant and 5 as non-tolerant.

High-throughput TCRbeta CDR3 sequencing of frozen genomic DNA was performed by immunoSEQ, with PCR amplification, mapping, bias correction and internal controls included. The study's own analysis went as follows. Only productive rearrangements were retained, and each unique TCRbeta sequence was defined by its CDR3 nucleotide sequence together with its V and J gene. Donor-reactive sequences required at least 5-fold expansion in CFSE-low cells versus unstimulated pre-transplant cells and at least 0.01% frequency. To ensure at least 90% detection power, minimum frequency thresholds were set for each subject based on that subject's lowest-template unstimulated sample. Repertoire turnover was measured by Jensen-Shannon divergence between the top 1000 TCRbeta sequences post- and pre-transplant. Two-sided Fisher's exact tests were used to test for changes in the detection of donor-reactive sequences. The table comes from immuneACCESS by way of TCRdb, which keeps in-frame sequences with V and J called. Part of the clones is missing from these tables; in studies checked, under half for an unresolved V gene and the rest for unknown reasons. V and J calls and clone size follow that table, whereas D and trimming were derived from the DNA. The sample table contains about 74,000 clones; only one count was recorded for approximately 80% of them. Around 0.66% of the sample goes to the ten largest clones.

The CDR3 sequence holds 15 residues, the cysteine and phenylalanine included. Only the CDR3 DNA is retained, 45 bases long and in frame from the first base. From a lookup of the germline V gene, CDR1 and CDR2 are SGHTA and FQGNSA. The germline V and J ends show losses of 5 bases and 2 bases respectively, and no gene match explains 4 bases of the junction. Sample time point, as interpreted from the label and publication: pre-transplant. Unstimulated PBMCs, after thawing, were stained for CD3, CD4 and CD8 and then FACS-sorted into CD3+CD4+ and CD3+CD8+ populations. Randomization to immunosuppression withdrawal applied to every one of the 8 studied subjects. Genomic DNA was isolated with the Qiagen DNeasy Blood and Tissue Kit. What the study reported, not specific to this receptor: In most of the 8 subjects, regardless of tolerance or HCV status, circulating donor-reactive CD4 TCRbeta sequences dropped significantly post-transplant. Since no allograft tissue specimens were available, donor-reactive T cells may have migrated into the graft instead of being deleted. When repertoire turnover was accounted for, significantly reduced detection of donor-reactive sequences was found in 7 of 8 subjects for CD4 and in 8 of 8 subjects for CD8. Low numbers of available donor cells limited the measurable donor-reactive repertoire in a couple of subjects. A greater decline was seen for donor-reactive sequences than for third party-reactive sequences, suggesting partial antigen-specific deletion unrelated to withdrawal success. The conclusions were preliminary, being limited by small, heterogeneous patient numbers and by non-standardized post-transplant time points.

This TCR came from a human donor who received a liver transplant. The V and J segments used are TRBV7-2 and TRBJ2-1; TRBD1 agrees with 9 junctional bases. The sequenced sample was CD4+ T cells from blood, obtained before liver transplant. The DNA sequence is given as TGTGCCAGCAGCCTCGACAGGGGGACCTACAATGAGCAGTTCTTC. Its product reads: CASSLDRGTYNEQFF.